This record concerns one TCR beta chain sequence. The source of the sample is a study of blood T cell repertoires in COVID-19. Study information: Some COVID-19 samples were acute and others convalescent; all came from the United States, Italy and Spain. T cells, B-cell-depleted T cells, or PBMCs provided the cDNA or gDNA that served as material.

In the original analysis: From reference gene primer amplification, estimates of nucleated cell counts were derived. TCRdb keeps only in-frame clones here, not all; method: immunoSEQ multiplex PCR. The V and J calls and the clone size are those of that table, but D and trimming were determined from the DNA. The profile covers approximately 220,000 clones, with about 80% appearing a single time and approximately 3% taken by the ten largest. Sequenced material: peripheral blood. The TCR originated in a woman aged 25 to 45 who had recovered from COVID-19.

CDR3 region: CASSRDPRDSYEQYF. The CDR3 coding sequence is TGTGCCAGCTCGAGGGATCCCCGGGACTCCTACGAGCAGTACTTC. V gene TRBV7-4 combines with J gene TRBJ2-7, with D perhaps TRBD2 (5 bases). The germline V gene encodes CDR1 SGHVT and CDR2 SQSDAQ. V lost 8 bases to trimming and J lost 0 bases, with 17 bases between them. This CDR3 spans 15 amino acids.